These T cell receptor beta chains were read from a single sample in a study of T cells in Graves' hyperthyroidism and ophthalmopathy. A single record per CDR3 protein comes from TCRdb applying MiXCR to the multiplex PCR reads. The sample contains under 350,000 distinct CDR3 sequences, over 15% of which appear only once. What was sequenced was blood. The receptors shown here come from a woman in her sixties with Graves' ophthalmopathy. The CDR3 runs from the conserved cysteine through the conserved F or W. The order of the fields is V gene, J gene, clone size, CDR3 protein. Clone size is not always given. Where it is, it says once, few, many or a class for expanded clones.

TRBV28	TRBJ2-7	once	CASSAGHHSSYEQYF
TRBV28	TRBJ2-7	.	CASSLTGGRERYF
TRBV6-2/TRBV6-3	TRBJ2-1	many	CAIQGAGSYNEQFF
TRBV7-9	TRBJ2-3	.	CASSSPDTQYF
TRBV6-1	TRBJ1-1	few	CASSQRGAFF
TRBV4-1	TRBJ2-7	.	CASSQRWDRVIKLSYEQYF
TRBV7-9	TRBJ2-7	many	CASSFTGGEQYF
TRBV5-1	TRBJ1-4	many	CASSSSQGNEKLFF
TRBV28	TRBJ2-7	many	CATGTPPWEQYF
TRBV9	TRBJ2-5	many	CASSVGGRAETQYF
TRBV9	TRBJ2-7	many	CASSVDGTGGEQYF
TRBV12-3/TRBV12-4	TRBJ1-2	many	CASSLRTSYGYTF
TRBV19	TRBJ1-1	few	CASSIGARAEAFF
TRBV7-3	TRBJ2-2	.	CASSLGGSGELFF
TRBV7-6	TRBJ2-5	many	CASSLKLEVRWETQYF
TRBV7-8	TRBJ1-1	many	CASSLGLSTEAFF
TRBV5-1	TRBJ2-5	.	CASSSGRESSGQETQYF
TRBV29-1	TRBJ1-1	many	CSALPGTTEAFF
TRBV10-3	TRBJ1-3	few	CAISDSRGTSGNTIYF
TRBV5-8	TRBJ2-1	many	CASSLGQADNEQFF
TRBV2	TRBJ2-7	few	CASSDPGREQYF
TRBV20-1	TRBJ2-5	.	CSARGRDRGRETQYF
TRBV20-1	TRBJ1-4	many	CSARADPNEKLFF
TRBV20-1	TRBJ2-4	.	CSASGAGINIQYF
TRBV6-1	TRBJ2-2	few	CASSYSPAPTNTGELFF
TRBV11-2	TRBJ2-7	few	CASSLGTGNYEQYF
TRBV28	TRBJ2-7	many	CASSYDRGYYEQYF
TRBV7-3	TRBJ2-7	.	CASSSQPGEQYF
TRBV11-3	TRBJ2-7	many	CASSLGGGGLGKYEQYF
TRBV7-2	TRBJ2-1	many	CASSLLGLTTYNEQFF
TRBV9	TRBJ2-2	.	CASSVGTVIATGELFF
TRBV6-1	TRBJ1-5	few	CASSEWPNNNQPQHF
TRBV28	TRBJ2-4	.	CASSSRLAGGGAKNIQYF
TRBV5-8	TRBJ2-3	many	CASSLRLAGGLTDTQYF
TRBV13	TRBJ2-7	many	CASSLGGTGGSYEQYF
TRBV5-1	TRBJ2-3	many	CASSLVRADTDTQYF
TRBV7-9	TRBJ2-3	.	CASSPSGASGLITDTQYF
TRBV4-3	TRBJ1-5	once	CASSQEMGAWQPQHF
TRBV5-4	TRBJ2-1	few	CASSPPRQEQFF
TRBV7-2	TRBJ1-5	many	CASSLGGGGVDQPQHF
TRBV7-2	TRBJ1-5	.	CASSLPVASNQPQHF
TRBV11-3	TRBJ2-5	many	CASSLRQGEETQYF
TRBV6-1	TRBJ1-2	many	CASSRWQGTPSSGYTF
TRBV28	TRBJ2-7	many	CASSLKKGPLLAEQYF
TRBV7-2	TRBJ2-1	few	CASSFGTASSYNGQFF
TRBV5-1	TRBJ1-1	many	CASSSPSTRAFF
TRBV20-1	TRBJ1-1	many	CSARKGSAVTEAFF
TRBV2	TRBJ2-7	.	CASRVDSYEQYF
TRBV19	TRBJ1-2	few	CASSSRDRTTNYGYTF
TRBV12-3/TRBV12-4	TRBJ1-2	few	CASSRPGTGFHGYTF
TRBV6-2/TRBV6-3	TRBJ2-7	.	CASSYSPTYEQYF
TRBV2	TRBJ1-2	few	CASSESPSGGYTF
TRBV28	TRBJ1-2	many	CASSLGAARGYTF
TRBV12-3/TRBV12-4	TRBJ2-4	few	CASSLVTVRFVGDQLAKNVQYF
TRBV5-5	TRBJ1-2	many	CASSPNAGGDGYTF